These 11 T cell receptor beta chains were sequenced from one sample in a study of shared clonotypes between healthy human individuals. Profiling relied on immunoSEQ multiplex PCR, and the TCRdb table lists in-frame clones only, not all of them. The profile shows 2 million or so clones, about 95% of them singletons. Naive CD8 cells lacked CD45RO and underwent positive selection for CCR7, leaving out terminally differentiated effector memory CD45RA+ cells. The specimen was naive CD8+ T cells sorted from blood. These receptors all stem from a man aged 18-30 years in good health.

The J gene is TRBJ1-6, the V gene TRBV13, with D possibly matching TRBD1 (6 bases). The CDR3 totals 17 residues. Trimming left V 5 bases short and J 0 bases short, with 14 bases between. CDR1 is PRHDT, CDR2 FYEKMQ, per germline (reference sequence). This CDR3 reads CASSPNTGSSYNSPLHF. The CDR3 DNA reads as TGTGCCAGCAGCCCCAATACAGGGAGCTCCTATAATTCACCCCTCCACTTT.

The rearrangement joins TRBV5-1 to TRBJ2-2; maybe TRBD1 (6 bases). CDR1 is SGHRS and CDR2 is YFSETQ in the germline V gene. The CDR3 is 16 amino acids. Trimming removed 4 bases at V and 6 bases at J, with 19 bases between. The CDR3 DNA reads as TGCGCCAGCAGCCCCAGAGGGGGAGCGGAGGCCGGGGAGCTGTTTTTT. Translation gives CASSPRGGAEAGELFF.

The chain uses TRBV7-8 and TRBJ2-7, with D perhaps assigned TRBD1 or TRBD2 (5 bases each). Germline values: CDR1 SGHVS, CDR2 FQNEAQ. The V gene lost 4 bases and the J gene lost 4 bases, with 11 bases spanning the gap. The length of the CDR3 is 13 residues. The CDR3 spells CASSYLEGYEQYF. CDR3 DNA: TGTGCCAGCAGCTACCTAGAGGGGTACGAGCAGTACTTC.

Regarding this clone: The same CDR3 is also encoded by other DNA sequences in this sample. The chain carries TRBV11-2 and TRBJ2-7; D assignment may be TRBD1 or TRBD2 (5 bases each). The germline gives CDR1 SGHAT, CDR2 FQNNGV. The CDR3 runs 14 residues. Trimming pared 2 bases from V and 3 bases from J, leaving 11 bases between. The CDR3 coding sequence is TGTGCCAGCAGCTTAACGGGGCAGGGCTACGAGCAGTACTTC. It specifies CASSLTGQGYEQYF.

This clone appeared once. This chain connects TRBV7-9 to TRBJ1-1; D is unresolved. This CDR3 region has 15 residues. With 5 bases removed from V and 0 bases from J, the gap between germline ends came to 13 bases. Germline V gene lookup returns CDR1 SEHNR and CDR2 FQNEAQ (reference sequence). The CDR3 DNA sequence: TGTGCCAGCAGCGAACAAGGACGGATGAACACTGAAGCTTTCTTT. As protein: CASSEQGRMNTEAFF.

CDR3 region: CASSFLLAGGPVQETQYF. DNA for the CDR3: TGCGCCAGCAGCTTTCTACTAGCGGGAGGCCCCGTCCAAGAGACCCAGTACTTC. This sequence joins TRBV5-1 and TRBJ2-5, with TRBD2 matching over 12 bases. Germline CDR1 reads SGHRS; CDR2 reads YFSETQ. The junction had 9 bases not matched to a gene; V was cut back by 2 bases and J by 1 base. The CDR3 is made up of 18 amino acids.

The rearrangement links TRBV2 to TRBJ1-1; 7 bases are a match to TRBD1. Germline-derived CDR1 and CDR2 are SNHLY and FYNNEI. The CDR3 extends over 13 amino acids. V shed 7 bases, J shed 4 bases, and the junction held 6 bases outside the gene matches. CDR3: CASTDRVATEAFF. Here the CDR3 DNA reads TGTGCCAGCACTGACAGGGTGGCCACTGAAGCTTTCTTT.

The CDR3: CASSQKTGSTYEQYF. CDR3 DNA: TGTGCCAGCAGCCAAAAGACAGGGAGTACCTACGAGCAGTACTTC. The gene calls are TRBV4-2 and TRBJ2-7, with TRBD1 matching over 7 bases. The V segment lost 2 bases and the J segment 2 bases; nucleotides outside the gene matches: 6. CDR3 length equals 15 residues. Germline CDR1 LGHNA, CDR2 YNFKEQ.

The rearrangement links TRBV6-1 to TRBJ2-1; D is uncertain. In germline, CDR1 is MNHNS, CDR2 SASEGT. Trimming cost V 7 bases and J 2 bases, with 15 bases left between them. The CDR3 runs 15 residues. The chain's CDR3 is CASIRHLSTYNEQFF. CDR3 nucleotide sequence: TGTGCCAGCATAAGACACCTTTCTACCTACAATGAGCAGTTCTTC.

V and J are TRBV27 and TRBJ2-7; tentatively, D is TRBD2 (5 bases). V was trimmed by 5 bases and J by 4 bases, leaving 15 bases between them. The CDR3 is 14 residues long. Germline V gene sequence: CDR1 MNHEY, CDR2 SMNVEV (reference sequence). The CDR3 DNA sequence: TGTGCCAGCAGTCCACGAAACGGGGTTTACGAGCAGTACTTC. Its protein product is CASSPRNGVYEQYF.

The V gene is TRBV7-9, the J gene TRBJ1-1, with TRBD1 identical over 10 bases. The CDR3 length is 18 residues. Germline V lookup: CDR1 SEHNR, CDR2 FQNEAQ (reference sequence). After removal of 5 bases from V and 3 bases from J, the junction contained 15 bases not matched to a gene. The CDR3 protein is CASSPRLGTGVRDTEAFF. CDR3 DNA sequence: TGTGCCAGCAGCCCCCGGCTCGGGACAGGGGTGAGGGACACTGAAGCTTTCTTT.